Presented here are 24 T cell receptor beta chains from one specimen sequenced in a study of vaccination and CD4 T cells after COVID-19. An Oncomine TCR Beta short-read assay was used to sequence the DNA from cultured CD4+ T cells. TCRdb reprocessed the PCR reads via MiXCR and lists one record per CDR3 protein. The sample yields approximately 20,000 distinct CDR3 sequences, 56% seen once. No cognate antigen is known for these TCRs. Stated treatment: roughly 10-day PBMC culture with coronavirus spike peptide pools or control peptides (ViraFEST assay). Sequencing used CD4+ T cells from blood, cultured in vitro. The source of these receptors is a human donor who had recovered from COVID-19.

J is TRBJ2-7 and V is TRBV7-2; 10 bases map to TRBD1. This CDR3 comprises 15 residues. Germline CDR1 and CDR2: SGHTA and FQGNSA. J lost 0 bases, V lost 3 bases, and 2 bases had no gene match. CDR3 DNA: TGTGCCAGCAGCTTCCGGACAGGGGGCTCCTACGAGCAGTACTTC. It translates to CASSFRTGGSYEQYF. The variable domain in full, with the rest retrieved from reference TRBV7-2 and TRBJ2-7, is GAGVSQSPSNKVTEKGKDVELRCDPISGHTALYWYRQSLGQGLEFLIYFQGNSAPDKSGLPSDRFSAERTGGSVSTLTIQRTQQEDSAVYLCASSFRTGGSYEQYFGPGTRLTVT.

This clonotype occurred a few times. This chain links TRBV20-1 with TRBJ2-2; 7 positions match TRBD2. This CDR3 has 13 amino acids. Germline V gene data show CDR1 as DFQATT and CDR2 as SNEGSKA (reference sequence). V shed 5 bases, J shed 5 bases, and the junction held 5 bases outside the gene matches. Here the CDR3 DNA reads TGCAGTGCTGAGCGGGGTCAAACCGGGGAGCTGTTTTTT. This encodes CSAERGQTGELFF.

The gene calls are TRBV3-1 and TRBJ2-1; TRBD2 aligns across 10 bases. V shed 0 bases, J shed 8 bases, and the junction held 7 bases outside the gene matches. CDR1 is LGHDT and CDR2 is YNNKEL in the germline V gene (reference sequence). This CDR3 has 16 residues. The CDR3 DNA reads TGTGCCAGCAGCCAAGATTTCGCGGGGACTAGCGATGAGCAGTTCTTC. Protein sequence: CASSQDFAGTSDEQFF.

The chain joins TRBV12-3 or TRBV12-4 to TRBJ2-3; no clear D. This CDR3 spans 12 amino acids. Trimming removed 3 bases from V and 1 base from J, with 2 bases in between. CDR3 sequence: CASSLGTDTQYF. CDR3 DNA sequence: TGTGCCAGCAGTTTGGGCACAGATACGCAGTATTTT.

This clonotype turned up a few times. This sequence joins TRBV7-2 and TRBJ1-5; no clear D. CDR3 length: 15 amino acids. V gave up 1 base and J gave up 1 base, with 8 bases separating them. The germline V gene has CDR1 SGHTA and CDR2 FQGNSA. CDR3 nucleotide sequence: TGTGCCAGCAGCTTAGGGGTACGGAGCAATCAGCCCCAGCATTTT. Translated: CASSLGVRSNQPQHF.

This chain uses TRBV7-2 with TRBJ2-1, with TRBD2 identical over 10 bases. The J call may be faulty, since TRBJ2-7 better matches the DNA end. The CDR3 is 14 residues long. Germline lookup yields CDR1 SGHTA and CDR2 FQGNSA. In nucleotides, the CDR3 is TGTGCCAGCAGCTCCCTAGCGGGAGCCTACGAGCAGTACTTC. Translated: CASSSLAGAYEQYF.

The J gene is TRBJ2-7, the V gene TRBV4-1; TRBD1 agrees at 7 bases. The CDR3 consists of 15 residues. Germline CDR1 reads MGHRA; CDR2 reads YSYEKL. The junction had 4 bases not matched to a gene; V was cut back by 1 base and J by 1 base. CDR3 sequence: CASSQARGISYEQYF. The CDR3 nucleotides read TGCGCCAGCAGCCAAGCCAGGGGGATTTCCTACGAGCAGTACTTC.

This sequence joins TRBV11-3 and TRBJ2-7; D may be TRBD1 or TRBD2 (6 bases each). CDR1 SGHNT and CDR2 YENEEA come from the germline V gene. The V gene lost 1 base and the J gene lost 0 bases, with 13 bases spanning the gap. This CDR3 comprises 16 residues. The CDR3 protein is CASSLVFGGFSYEQYF. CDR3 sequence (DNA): TGTGCCAGCAGCTTAGTATTCGGGGGCTTCTCCTACGAGCAGTACTTC. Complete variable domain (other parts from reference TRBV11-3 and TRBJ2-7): EAGVVQSPRYKIIEKKQPVAFWCNPISGHNTLYWYLQNLGQGPELLIRYENEEAVDDSQLPKDRFSAERLKGVDSTLKIQPAELGDSAVYLCASSLVFGGFSYEQYFGPGTRLTVT.

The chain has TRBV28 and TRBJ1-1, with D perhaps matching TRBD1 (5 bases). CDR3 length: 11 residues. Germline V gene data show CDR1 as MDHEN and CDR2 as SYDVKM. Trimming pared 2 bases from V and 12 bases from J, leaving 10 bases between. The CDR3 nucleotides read TGTGCCAGCAGTTTAGGCCAGGGAACTTTCTTT. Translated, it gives CASSLGQGTFF.

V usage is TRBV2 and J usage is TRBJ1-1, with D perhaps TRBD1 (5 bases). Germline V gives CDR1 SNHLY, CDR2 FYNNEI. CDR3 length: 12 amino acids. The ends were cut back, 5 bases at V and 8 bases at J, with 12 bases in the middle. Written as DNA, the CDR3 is TGTGCCAGCAGTCGTGGGGGAATCGAAGCTTTCTTT. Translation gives CASSRGGIEAFF.

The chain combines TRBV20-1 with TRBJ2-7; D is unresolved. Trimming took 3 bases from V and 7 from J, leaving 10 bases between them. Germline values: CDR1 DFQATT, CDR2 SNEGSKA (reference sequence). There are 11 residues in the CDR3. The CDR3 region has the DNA TGCAGTGCTAGCGGCCGAGGAGAGCAGTACTTC. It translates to CSASGRGEQYF.

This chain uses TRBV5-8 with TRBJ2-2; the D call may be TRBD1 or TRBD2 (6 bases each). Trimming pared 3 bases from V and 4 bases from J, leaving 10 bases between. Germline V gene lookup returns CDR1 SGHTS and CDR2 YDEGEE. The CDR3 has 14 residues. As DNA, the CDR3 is TGTGCCAGCAGCTACCCGGGGGCCACCGGGGAGCTGTTTTTT. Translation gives CASSYPGATGELFF.

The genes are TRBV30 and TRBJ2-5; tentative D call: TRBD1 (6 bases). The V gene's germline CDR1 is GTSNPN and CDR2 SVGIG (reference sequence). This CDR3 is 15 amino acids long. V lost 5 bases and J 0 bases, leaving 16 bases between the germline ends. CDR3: CAWGPGHPYQETQYF. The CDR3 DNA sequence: TGTGCCTGGGGACCGGGACACCCGTACCAAGAGACCCAGTACTTC.

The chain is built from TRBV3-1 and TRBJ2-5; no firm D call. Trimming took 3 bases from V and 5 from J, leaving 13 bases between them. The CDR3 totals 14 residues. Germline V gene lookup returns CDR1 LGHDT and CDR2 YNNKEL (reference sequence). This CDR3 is CASSHNDHRETQYF. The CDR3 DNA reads TGTGCCAGCAGCCATAACGACCATAGGGAGACCCAGTACTTC.

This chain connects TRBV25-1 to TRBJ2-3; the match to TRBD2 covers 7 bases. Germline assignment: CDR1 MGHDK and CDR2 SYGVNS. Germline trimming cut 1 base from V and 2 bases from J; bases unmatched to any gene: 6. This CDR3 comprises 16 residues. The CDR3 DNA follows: TGTGCCAGCAGTGAATTGGGGGGGGAGAACACAGATACGCAGTATTTT. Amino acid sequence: CASSELGGENTDTQYF.

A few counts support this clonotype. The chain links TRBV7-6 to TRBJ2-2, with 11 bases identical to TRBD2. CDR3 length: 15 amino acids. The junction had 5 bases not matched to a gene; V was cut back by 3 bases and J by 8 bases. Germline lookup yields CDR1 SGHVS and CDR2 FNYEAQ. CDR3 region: CASSFGLAGLGELFF. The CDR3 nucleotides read TGTGCCAGCAGCTTTGGACTAGCGGGTTTGGGGGAGCTGTTTTTT.

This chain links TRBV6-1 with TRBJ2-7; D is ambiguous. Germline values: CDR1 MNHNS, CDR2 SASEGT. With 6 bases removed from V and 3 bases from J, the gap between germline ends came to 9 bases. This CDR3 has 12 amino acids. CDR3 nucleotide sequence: TGTGCCAGCAGCCCCCAACTCTACGAGCAGTACTTC. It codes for CASSPQLYEQYF.

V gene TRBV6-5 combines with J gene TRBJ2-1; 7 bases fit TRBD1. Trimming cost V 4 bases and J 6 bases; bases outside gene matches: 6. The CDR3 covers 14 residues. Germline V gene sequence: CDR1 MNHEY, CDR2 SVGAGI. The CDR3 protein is CASSSTGLANEQFF. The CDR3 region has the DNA TGTGCCAGCAGTTCGACAGGGCTCGCCAATGAGCAGTTCTTC.

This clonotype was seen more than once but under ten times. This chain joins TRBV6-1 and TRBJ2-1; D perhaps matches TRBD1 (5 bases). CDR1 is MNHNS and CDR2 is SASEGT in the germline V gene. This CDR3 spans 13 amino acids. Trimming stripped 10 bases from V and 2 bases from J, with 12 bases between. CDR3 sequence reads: CATADNPYNEQFF. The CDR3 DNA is TGTGCCACCGCGGACAATCCCTACAATGAGCAGTTCTTC.

Here the CDR3 reads CASSSTGGGTEAFF. CDR3 coding DNA: TGTGCCAGCAGTTCGACAGGGGGCGGCACTGAAGCTTTCTTT. J is TRBJ1-1 and V is TRBV6-5, with 10 bases that match TRBD1. Unmatched junction bases numbered 3, after V lost 4 bases and J lost 4 bases. CDR3 length equals 14 residues. Germline V gene data show CDR1 as MNHEY and CDR2 as SVGAGI.

The CDR3 spells CASSLAQGASYTF. The DNA of the CDR3 is TGTGCCAGCAGTTTAGCACAGGGGGCAAGCTACACCTTC. The rearrangement joins TRBV12-3 or TRBV12-4 to TRBJ1-2; TRBD1 agrees at 9 bases. The ends lost 0 bases at V and 9 bases at J; junction bases unmatched: 2. This CDR3 has 13 amino acids.

CDR3 loop: CASSLYRGDQPQHF. The DNA for the CDR3 is TGTGCCAGCAGCTTGTACAGGGGGGATCAGCCCCAGCATTTT. The V call is TRBV5-8, the J call TRBJ1-5, with TRBD1 matching 8 bases. J was trimmed by 5 bases and V by 1 base; bases with no gene match: 2. Germline V gene lookup returns CDR1 SGHTS and CDR2 YDEGEE. This CDR3 spans 14 amino acids.

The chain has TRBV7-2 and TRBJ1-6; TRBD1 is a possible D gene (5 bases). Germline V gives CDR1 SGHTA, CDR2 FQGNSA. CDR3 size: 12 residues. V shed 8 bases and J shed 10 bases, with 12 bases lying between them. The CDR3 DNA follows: TGTGCCAGCGAAATCGGGGGGTCACCCCTCCACTTT. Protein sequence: CASEIGGSPLHF.

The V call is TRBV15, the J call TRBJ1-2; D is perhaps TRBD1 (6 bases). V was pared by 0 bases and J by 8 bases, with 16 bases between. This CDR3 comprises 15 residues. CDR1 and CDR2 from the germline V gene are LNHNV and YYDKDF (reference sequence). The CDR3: CATSRDLGGAGGYTF. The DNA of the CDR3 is TGTGCCACCAGCAGAGATTTGGGGGGGGCGGGCGGCTACACCTTC.